The 18 T cell receptor beta chains below come from one sample, sequenced in a study of cytomegalovirus exposure and HLA in healthy donors. Both 60 Vbeta primers and 13 Jbeta primers went into the PCR. Assay used: immunoSEQ multiplex PCR; TCRdb lists only in-frame clones, some missing. The sample lists over 100,000 clones, 79% occurring once. Sequenced material: PBMCs. The receptors shown here come from a woman between 18 and 29 years old in good health and CMV-seropositive.

This chain links TRBV28 with TRBJ1-2; D might be TRBD1 (6 bases). There are 14 residues in the CDR3. V was clipped by 4 bases and J by 4 bases, with 13 bases between them. Germline CDR1 MDHEN, CDR2 SYDVKM. As DNA, the CDR3 is TGTGCCAGCAGTTCCATTACAGGGTCCTATGGCTACACCTTC. Amino acid sequence: CASSSITGSYGYTF.

Turning to this clone: Additional DNA sequences in this sample encode the identical CDR3. The chain couples TRBV5-1 to TRBJ1-1; D not certain. V shed 1 base and J shed 0 bases, with 7 bases lying between them. From germline, CDR1 is SGHRS and CDR2 YFSETQ. The CDR3 sequence is 14 residues long. CDR3 DNA sequence: TGCGCCAGCAGCTTGACGGGGTTGAACACTGAAGCTTTCTTT. Encoded protein: CASSLTGLNTEAFF.

This chain uses TRBV25-1 with TRBJ1-2; possible D gene TRBD1, 6 bases. CDR3 length: 14 amino acids. The V end was cut by 4 bases, the J end by 4 bases, with 13 bases between. Germline CDR1 MGHDK, CDR2 SYGVNS. This CDR3 is CASSAFPGVYGYTF. In nucleotides, the CDR3 is TGTGCCAGCAGTGCCTTCCCAGGGGTCTATGGCTACACCTTC.

The chain combines TRBV6-1 with TRBJ2-3, with 11 bases aligning to TRBD2. Germline CDR1 MNHNS, CDR2 SASEGT. The junction had 3 bases not matched to a gene; V was cut back by 6 bases and J by 1 base. CDR3 length: 15 amino acids. The CDR3 DNA is TGTGCCAGCAGAGTACTAGCGGGAGGCACAGATACGCAGTATTTT. Its translation is CASRVLAGGTDTQYF.

The rearrangement links TRBV19 to TRBJ1-5, with D hard to call. The CDR3 contains 16 residues. Deletions cut 3 bases from V and 0 bases from J, with 12 bases between. Germline CDR1 reads LNHDA; CDR2 reads SQIVND (reference sequence). The CDR3 is CASSILWENSNQPQHF. The CDR3 DNA reads as TGTGCCAGTAGTATTTTATGGGAGAATAGCAATCAGCCCCAGCATTTT.

The gene calls are TRBV4-2 and TRBJ1-5, with 7 bases lining up with TRBD1. J lost 3 bases, V lost 2 bases, and 10 bases had no gene match. This CDR3 region has 17 residues. CDR1 LGHNA and CDR2 YNFKEQ come from the germline V gene. CDR3: CASSQTRLQGLNQPQHF. In DNA, the CDR3 is TGTGCCAGCAGCCAAACACGCCTACAGGGGCTCAATCAGCCCCAGCATTTT.

This clone has just a few counts. The V gene is TRBV19, the J gene TRBJ1-1, with 8 bases fitting TRBD1. CDR1 is LNHDA, CDR2 SQIVND, per germline (reference sequence). The CDR3 contains 14 residues. With V trimmed by 3 bases and J by 8 bases, 8 bases remained unmatched. The CDR3 reads CASSITGGQGEAFF. As DNA, the CDR3 is TGTGCCAGTAGTATTACAGGAGGACAGGGCGAAGCTTTCTTT.

The chain combines TRBV27 with TRBJ2-7, with 8 bases aligning to TRBD1. This CDR3 contains 16 residues. The germline V gene has CDR1 MNHEY and CDR2 SMNVEV (reference sequence). Losses at the gene ends were 0 bases for V and 4 bases for J; bases not matched to a gene: 8. In DNA form, the CDR3 reads TGTGCCAGCAGTTTATCGAAGGCAGGGGGCTTGTACGAGCAGTACTTC. Protein product: CASSLSKAGGLYEQYF.

V is TRBV5-6 and J is TRBJ1-2; D unclear. The CDR3 loop spans 14 amino acids. CDR1 and CDR2 (germline): SGHDT, YYEEEE. Trimming pared 1 base from V and 2 bases from J, leaving 9 bases between. DNA for the CDR3: TGTGCCAGCAGCTTGAGAGGCCAGAACTATGGCTACACCTTC. Residues: CASSLRGQNYGYTF.

This clone has a single count. The rearrangement links TRBV10-2 to TRBJ2-3, with 10 bases lining up with TRBD1. The ends lost 7 bases at V and 7 bases at J; junction bases unmatched: 11. This CDR3 contains 15 residues. The germline CDR1 and CDR2 sequences are WSHSY and SAAADI. CDR3 loop: CASNPGTGVRHTQYF. Written as DNA, the CDR3 is TGCGCCAGCAACCCCGGGACAGGGGTCCGACATACGCAGTATTTT.

The rearrangement uses TRBV19 and TRBJ2-4; D perhaps matches TRBD2 (6 bases). The germline V gene has CDR1 LNHDA and CDR2 SQIVND (reference sequence). V dropped 3 bases and J dropped 0 bases, with 15 bases sitting between them. The CDR3 totals 17 residues. CDR3 amino acids: CASSIGRQRAAKNIQYF. As DNA, the CDR3 is TGTGCCAGTAGTATTGGGCGTCAGCGGGCAGCCAAAAACATTCAGTACTTC.

This chain connects TRBV19 to TRBJ2-1, with 15 bases lining up with TRBD2. Germline loops: CDR1 LNHDA, CDR2 SQIVND (reference sequence). This CDR3 is 16 amino acids long. The trim removed 4 bases at V and 14 bases at J, leaving 12 bases unmatched. DNA of the CDR3: TGTGCCAGTAGTACTTTCCCGGGACTAGCGGGAGGAAAGAAGTTCTTC. Translated, it gives CASSTFPGLAGGKKFF.

This clone showed up just a few times. The V and J genes are TRBV19 and TRBJ1-2; 8 nucleotides agree with TRBD1. This CDR3 spans 14 amino acids. The junction had 13 bases not matched to a gene; V was cut back by 5 bases and J by 11 bases. Germline CDR1 is LNHDA and CDR2 is SQIVND (reference sequence). CDR3 DNA: TGTGCCAGTAGTGCAGGGGGCGGCCTTCGTCAATACACCTTC. Translating it yields CASSAGGGLRQYTF. Variable domain in full (rest from reference TRBV19 and TRBJ1-2): DGGITQSPKYLFRKEGQNVTLSCEQNLNHDAMYWYRQDPGQGLRLIYYSQIVNDFQKGDIAEGYSVSREKKESFPLTVTSAQKNPTAFYLCASSAGGGLRQYTFGSGTRLTVV.

This clone appeared a few times. V gene TRBV5-1 combines with J gene TRBJ1-4, with 7 nucleotides matching TRBD1. The CDR3 has 15 residues. Germline V CDR1 and CDR2: SGHRS, YFSETQ. The V and J ends lost 4 bases and 3 bases, in that order; junction bases with no gene match: 6. CDR3 bases: TGCGCCAGCAGCACGACAACAGGGGCTAATGAAAAACTGTTTTTT. It codes for CASSTTTGANEKLFF.

The chain joins TRBV30 to TRBJ2-1; TRBD1 matches 11 bases. Germline loops: CDR1 GTSNPN, CDR2 SVGIG (reference sequence). The CDR3 consists of 14 residues. The ends lost 4 bases at V and 5 bases at J; junction bases unmatched: 4. The CDR3 spells CAWMDRGHHNEQFF. The CDR3 DNA reads TGTGCCTGGATGGACAGGGGGCACCACAATGAGCAGTTCTTC. Looking up the rest from reference TRBV30 and TRBJ2-1 gives the full variable domain: SQTIHQWPATLVQPVGSPLSLECTVEGTSNPNLYWYRQAAGRGLQLLFYSVGIGQISSEVPQNLSASRPQDRQFILSSKKLLLSDSGFYLCAWMDRGHHNEQFFGPGTRLTVL.

The chain couples TRBV30 to TRBJ1-1, with D possibly being TRBD1 (6 bases). The germline V gene has CDR1 GTSNPN and CDR2 SVGIG (reference sequence). The CDR3 totals 14 residues. V lost 4 bases and J lost 6, with 18 bases in between. CDR3 region: CAWTFPGRGPEAFF. CDR3 coding DNA: TGTGCCTGGACTTTTCCTGGCAGGGGCCCTGAAGCTTTCTTT. The entire variable domain, with the rest obtained from reference TRBV30 and TRBJ1-1, is as follows: SQTIHQWPATLVQPVGSPLSLECTVEGTSNPNLYWYRQAAGRGLQLLFYSVGIGQISSEVPQNLSASRPQDRQFILSSKKLLLSDSGFYLCAWTFPGRGPEAFFGQGTRLTVV.

This chain links TRBV7-8 with TRBJ2-5; D not certain. Germline CDR1 and CDR2: SGHVS and FQNEAQ. V lost 0 bases to trimming and J lost 5 bases, with 13 bases between them. The CDR3 totals 15 residues. The CDR3 DNA sequence: TGTGCCAGCAGCTTAGCGCATGCGAGGTGGGAGACCCAGTACTTC. It is translated as CASSLAHARWETQYF.

V is TRBV9 and J is TRBJ2-7, with 7 bases that match TRBD1. J gave up 0 bases and V 4 bases, and 7 bases lay outside the gene matches. The germline V gene has CDR1 SGDLS and CDR2 YYNGEE. The CDR3 length is 15 residues. CDR3 nucleotides: TGTGCCAGCAGCTATAGTGGGACAGACTCCTACGAGCAGTACTTC. Its translation is CASSYSGTDSYEQYF.